The 12 T cell receptor beta chains listed next were all sequenced from one sample in a study of shared T cell receptors in the human thymus. Libraries were prepared by immunoSEQ multiplex PCR; TCRdb keeps only in-frame clonotypes and omits some of them. The sample holds a few hundred thousand clones; 95% are singletons and the top ten take approximately 0.018%. Sample: thymocytes. These receptors were taken from a human donor.

The rearrangement links TRBV28 to TRBJ2-7; the D gene is possibly TRBD2 (6 bases). With 6 bases removed from V and 1 base from J, the gap between germline ends came to 16 bases. The germline V gene has CDR1 MDHEN and CDR2 SYDVKM. The CDR3 totals 15 residues. DNA for the CDR3: TGTGCCAGCAGCGCCCTACTAGCCCGTTCCTACGAGCAGTACTTC. It is translated as CASSALLARSYEQYF.

This chain joins TRBV28 and TRBJ1-3; D is unclear. The V end was cut by 7 bases, the J end by 4 bases, with 17 bases between. Germline V gene data show CDR1 as MDHEN and CDR2 as SYDVKM. The CDR3 has 15 amino acids. CDR3 bases: TGTGCCAGCACCCCTCCCCAGGAGACAGGAAACACCATATATTTT. Its translation: CASTPPQETGNTIYF.

The CDR3 region has the DNA TGTGCCAGTAGTAACTATAGGGAAGAAGGGCATGAGACCCAGTACTTC. It is translated as CASSNYREEGHETQYF. The chain uses TRBV19 and TRBJ2-5; D gene uncertain. This CDR3 comprises 16 residues. Germline V lookup: CDR1 LNHDA, CDR2 SQIVND (reference sequence). V gave up 4 bases and J gave up 5 bases, with 20 bases separating them.

This chain links TRBV28 with TRBJ2-7; unclear D gene. V dropped 3 bases and J dropped 7 bases, with 19 bases sitting between them. CDR1 MDHEN and CDR2 SYDVKM come from the germline V gene. This CDR3 comprises 15 residues. The CDR3 region has the DNA TGTGCCAGCAGTTTGGATGGCGGCAACTTGGGGGAGCAGTACTTC. Amino acid sequence: CASSLDGGNLGEQYF.

This clone was counted a single time. The chain couples TRBV27 to TRBJ2-7; TRBD1 might be the D (6 bases). Trimming shortened V by 5 bases and J by 3 bases, and 14 bases separated the two germline ends. This CDR3 is built from 14 residues. Germline CDR1 MNHEY, CDR2 SMNVEV (reference sequence). CDR3 sequence (DNA): TGTGCCAGCAGTCCTCGTCCAGGGGACTACGAGCAGTACTTC. It is translated as CASSPRPGDYEQYF.

The rearrangement joins TRBV28 to TRBJ2-7; 8 nucleotides line up with TRBD2. V was clipped by 5 bases and J by 0 bases; unmatched bases: 6. This CDR3 has 15 amino acids. CDR1 and CDR2 from the germline V gene are MDHEN and SYDVKM. In nucleotides, the CDR3 is TGTGCCAGCAGTGTCAGACTAGCGACCTCCTACGAGCAGTACTTC. As protein: CASSVRLATSYEQYF.

Only one count was recorded for this clone. The chain couples TRBV14 to TRBJ1-1, with a possible D match to TRBD1 (5 bases). Germline CDR1 is SGHDN and CDR2 is FVKESK. Trimming took off 3 bases at V and 1 base at J, with 12 bases between the two ends. This CDR3 contains 15 residues. CDR3 protein: CASSHSVGGNTEAFF. The CDR3 DNA is TGTGCCAGCAGCCATTCGGTCGGGGGGAACACTGAAGCTTTCTTT.

The V call is TRBV4-1, the J call TRBJ2-7; D perhaps matches TRBD2 (5 bases). Germline CDR1 reads MGHRA; CDR2 reads YSYEKL. Trimming took off 0 bases at V and 9 bases at J, with 18 bases between the two ends. The CDR3 runs 15 residues. CDR3 nucleotides: TGCGCCAGCAGCCAAGAGGGAGTGGGCCTGGCAGGGCAGTACTTC. This encodes CASSQEGVGLAGQYF.

The chain has TRBV14 and TRBJ1-1; the match to TRBD1 covers 7 bases. Germline V gene lookup returns CDR1 SGHDN and CDR2 FVKESK. J lost 9 bases, V lost 0 bases, and 10 bases had no gene match. The CDR3 runs to 15 residues. The chain's CDR3 is CASSQEGDREEQAFF. For the CDR3, the DNA is TGTGCCAGCAGCCAAGAAGGAGACAGGGAGGAACAAGCTTTCTTT.

The V call is TRBV6-5, the J call TRBJ2-7; the D is unclear. Trimming removed 4 bases at V and 3 bases at J, with 19 bases between. The CDR3 spans 16 residues. The V gene's germline CDR1 is MNHEY and CDR2 SVGAGI. The CDR3 loop reads CASSFFRLSPYYEQYF. The CDR3 DNA reads as TGTGCCAGCAGTTTTTTCCGCCTGAGTCCTTACTACGAGCAGTACTTC.

The V gene is TRBV5-4, the J gene TRBJ2-7, with D possibly TRBD2 on 6 matching bases. V lost 4 bases and J 1 base, leaving 9 bases between the germline ends. The V gene's germline CDR1 is SGHNT and CDR2 YYREEE (reference sequence). The CDR3 consists of 13 residues. Here the CDR3 reads CASSASGSYEQYF. In DNA form, the CDR3 reads TGTGCCAGCAGCGCAAGCGGGTCCTACGAGCAGTACTTC.

This chain uses TRBV27 with TRBJ2-7; TRBD2 agrees at 11 bases. Germline trimming cut 7 bases from V and 3 bases from J; bases unmatched to any gene: 5. There are 14 residues in the CDR3. The germline gives CDR1 MNHEY, CDR2 SMNVEV (reference sequence). CDR3 nucleotide sequence: TGTGCCAGCACCAGACTAGCGGGGCTCTACGAGCAGTACTTC. Its protein is CASTRLAGLYEQYF.